Following are 10 T cell receptor beta chains from one sample sequenced in a study of vaccination and CD4 T cells after COVID-19. The Oncomine TCR Beta short-read assay sequenced DNA from cultured CD4+ T cells. TCRdb ran MiXCR on the PCR reads and lists one entry per CDR3 protein. The sample includes approximately 16,000 distinct CDR3 sequences, approximately 50% of them seen just once. Their cognate antigens are unknown. Described treatment: roughly ten-day PBMC culture with coronavirus spike peptide pools or control peptides (ViraFEST assay). The material sequenced was CD4+ T cells from blood, cultured in vitro, taken before SARS-CoV-2 vaccination. The receptors stem from a human donor who had recovered from COVID-19.

The table lists this clonotype with a few counts. The chain recombines TRBV5-6 with TRBJ1-1; the D is unclear. Germline V gene data show CDR1 as SGHDT and CDR2 as YYEEEE. CDR3 size: 15 residues. V was shortened by 4 bases and J by 3 bases, with 16 bases between the two germline ends. CDR3 nucleotides: TGTGCCAGCAGCCCTAAGGGTCAATGGCACACTGAAGCTTTCTTT. Translating it yields CASSPKGQWHTEAFF.

The chain has TRBV30 and TRBJ2-3; TRBD2 might be the D (6 bases). The CDR3 is 13 amino acids. Germline assignment: CDR1 GTSNPN and CDR2 SVGIG (reference sequence). V lost 4 bases and J lost 2, with 10 bases in between. CDR3 in DNA: TGTGCCTGGACCGCGGGGATCACAGATACGCAGTATTTT. It specifies CAWTAGITDTQYF. Together with reference TRBV30 and TRBJ2-3, the CDR3 gives the full variable domain: SQTIHQWPATLVQPVGSPLSLECTVEGTSNPNLYWYRQAAGRGLQLLFYSVGIGQISSEVPQNLSASRPQDRQFILSSKKLLLSDSGFYLCAWTAGITDTQYFGPGTRLTVL.

This clonotype was counted a few times. This chain connects TRBV6-1 to TRBJ1-1; D is uncertain. This CDR3 contains 13 residues. Germline V gene lookup returns CDR1 MNHNS and CDR2 SASEGT. V was shortened by 8 bases and J by 11 bases, with 21 bases between the two germline ends. This chain's CDR3 is CASSSNGDGLAFF. The CDR3 DNA reads as TGTGCCAGCTCTTCAAACGGGGATGGGTTGGCTTTCTTT.

This clonotype appeared a few times. The CDR3 region has the DNA TGCAGTGCTAGAGATCCGGGACAGCCCACCGGGGAGCTGTTTTTT. It is translated as CSARDPGQPTGELFF. The V call is TRBV20-1, the J call TRBJ2-2; 7 bases are a match to TRBD1. J was trimmed by 4 bases and V by 0 bases; bases with no gene match: 5. The CDR3 spans 15 residues. Germline V gives CDR1 DFQATT, CDR2 SNEGSKA (reference sequence).

V gene TRBV10-3 combines with J gene TRBJ1-5; D possibly corresponds to TRBD1 (5 bases). The V gene's germline CDR1 is ENHRY and CDR2 SYGVKD. The V end was cut by 6 bases, the J end by 3 bases, with 12 bases between. This CDR3 is built from 14 residues. Here the CDR3 reads CAISPQGANQPQHF. Written as DNA, the CDR3 is TGTGCCATCAGCCCGCAGGGTGCCAATCAGCCCCAGCATTTT.

The V call is TRBV6-5, the J call TRBJ2-7, with no clear D. Trimming left V 2 bases short and J 3 bases short, with 5 bases between. CDR3 length: 12 amino acids. CDR1 and CDR2 from the germline V gene are MNHEY and SVGAGI. In DNA, the CDR3 is TGTGCCAGCAGTTACCGATACTACGAGCAGTACTTC. Its translation: CASSYRYYEQYF.

The V call is TRBV2, the J call TRBJ2-1; either TRBD1 or TRBD2 may fit D (5 bases each). Germline V gene sequence: CDR1 SNHLY, CDR2 FYNNEI. The CDR3 runs 14 residues. With 2 bases removed from V and 3 bases from J, the gap between germline ends came to 8 bases. The CDR3: CASSEQGVYNEQFF. Here the CDR3 DNA reads TGTGCCAGCAGTGAACAGGGAGTCTACAATGAGCAGTTCTTC.

The table lists this clonotype with a few counts. The chain couples TRBV11-3 to TRBJ1-2, with 11 bases lining up with TRBD1. The CDR3 has 15 residues. Germline loops: CDR1 SGHNT, CDR2 YENEEA. Trimming took 5 bases from V and 4 from J; bases not matched to a gene: 6. CDR3 protein: CASSPGTGGGYGYTF. The CDR3 bases are TGTGCCAGCAGCCCCGGGACAGGGGGAGGCTATGGCTACACCTTC.

The sample holds a few counts of this clonotype. The V gene is TRBV7-8, the J gene TRBJ1-6; tentatively, D is TRBD1 (5 bases). CDR3 length equals 16 residues. V lost 0 bases to trimming and J lost 0 bases, with 6 bases between them. Germline CDR1 is SGHVS and CDR2 is FQNEAQ. Here the CDR3 reads CASSLAGVSYNSPLHF. The CDR3 region has the DNA TGTGCCAGCAGCTTAGCAGGGGTCTCCTATAATTCACCCCTCCACTTT.

This chain joins TRBV2 and TRBJ2-7, with D unresolved. This CDR3 is built from 12 residues. Deletions cut 6 bases from V and 1 base from J, with 7 bases between. Germline V lookup: CDR1 SNHLY, CDR2 FYNNEI. This chain's CDR3 is CASRLSSYEQYF. The CDR3 coding sequence is TGTGCCAGCAGGCTGAGTTCCTACGAGCAGTACTTC.